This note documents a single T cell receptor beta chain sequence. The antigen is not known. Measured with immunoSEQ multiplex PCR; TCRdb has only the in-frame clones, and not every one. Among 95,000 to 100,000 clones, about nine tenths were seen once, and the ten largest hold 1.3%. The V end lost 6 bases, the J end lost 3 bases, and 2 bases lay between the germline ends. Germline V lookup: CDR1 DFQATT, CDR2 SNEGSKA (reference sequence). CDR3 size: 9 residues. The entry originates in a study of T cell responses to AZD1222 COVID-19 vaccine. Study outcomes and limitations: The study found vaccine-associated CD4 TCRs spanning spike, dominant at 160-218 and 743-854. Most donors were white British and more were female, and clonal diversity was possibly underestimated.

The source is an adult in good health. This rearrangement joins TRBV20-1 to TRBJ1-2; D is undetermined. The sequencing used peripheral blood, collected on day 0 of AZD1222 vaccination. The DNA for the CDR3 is TGCAGTGCAGACTATGGCTACACCTTC. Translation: CSADYGYTF.